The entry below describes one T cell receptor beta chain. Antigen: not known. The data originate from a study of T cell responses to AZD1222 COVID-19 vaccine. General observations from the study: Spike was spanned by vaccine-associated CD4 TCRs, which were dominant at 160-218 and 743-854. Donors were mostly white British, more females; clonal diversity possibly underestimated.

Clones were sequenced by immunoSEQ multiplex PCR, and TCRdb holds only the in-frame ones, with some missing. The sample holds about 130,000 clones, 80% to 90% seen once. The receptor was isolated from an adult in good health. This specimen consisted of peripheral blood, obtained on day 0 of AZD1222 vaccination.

CDR3 protein: CASSALYQQRNSPLHF. The CDR3 DNA is TGTGCCAGCAGTGCCTTATATCAACAGAGGAATTCACCCCTCCACTTT. The chain carries TRBV2 and TRBJ1-6; D remains unclear. Trimming left V 4 bases short and J 7 bases short, with 17 bases between. The CDR3 has 16 residues. Germline V gene data show CDR1 as SNHLY and CDR2 as FYNNEI.